The TCR beta chain described here comes from a study of breast tumors, draining lymph nodes, adjacent tissues. Whole-study results and caveats: Data fit most tumor T cells coming from lymph node, expanding in tumor. Tumor repertoires ranked between lymph nodes and nontumor tissue in diversity, with V and J gene preferences. Data only fit, rather than demonstrated, lymph node origin of most tumor T cells.

Axillary draining lymph nodes of breast cancer patients supplied the node samples. The CDR3 sequence is 17 residues long. Per the germline V gene, CDR1 is SGHTA and CDR2 is FQGNSA. This clonotype was detected only a few times. The antigen is not known. Possible read error: a much larger clone is one base away. MiXCR, run by TCRdb on the multiplex PCR reads, gives a single entry per CDR3 protein. The sample shows fewer than 90,000 distinct CDR3 sequences, approximately 30% of them seen only once. The chain carries TRBV7-2 and TRBJ2-5; TRBD2 agrees at 13 bases. The sequence was collected from a female donor with breast cancer. Some clones in this sample may be carry-over from other donors' samples. Input material: axillary lymph node tissue. CDR3 protein: CASSLDGQGLAGEPQYF. The CDR3 coding sequence is TGTGCCAGCAGCTTAGATGGGCAAGGACTAGCGGGAGAGCCCCAGTACTTC.